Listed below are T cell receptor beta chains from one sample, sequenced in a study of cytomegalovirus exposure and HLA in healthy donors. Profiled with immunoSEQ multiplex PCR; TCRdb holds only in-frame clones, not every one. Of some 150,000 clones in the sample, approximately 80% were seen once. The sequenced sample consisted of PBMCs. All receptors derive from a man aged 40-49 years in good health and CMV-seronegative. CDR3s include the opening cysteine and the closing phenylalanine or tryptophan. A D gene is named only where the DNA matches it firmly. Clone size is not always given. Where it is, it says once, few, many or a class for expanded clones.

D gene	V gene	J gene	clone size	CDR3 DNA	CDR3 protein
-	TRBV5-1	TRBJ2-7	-	TGCGCCAGCAGCACCAGTAGTAGCCTCGGTTCCTACGAGCAGTACTTC	CASSTSSSLGSYEQYF
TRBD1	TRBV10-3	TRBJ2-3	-	TGTGCCATCAGTGAGTCGACTTCGGGACAGGGGCTTACGCAGTATTTT	CAISESTSGQGLTQYF
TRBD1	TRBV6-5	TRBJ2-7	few	TGTGCCAGCAGTACGACAGGGAGCACCAACGAGCAGTACTTC	CASSTTGSTNEQYF
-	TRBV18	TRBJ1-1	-	TGTGCCAGCTCACCCAAGCCCACTGAAGCTTTCTTT	CASSPKPTEAFF
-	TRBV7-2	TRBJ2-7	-	TGTGCCAGCAGCTTCCAACCTCTATCCGAGCAGTACTTC	CASSFQPLSEQYF
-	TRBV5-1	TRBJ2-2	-	TGCGCCAGCAGCTTGAATGAAGCCTCGGGCACCGGGGAGCTGTTTTTT	CASSLNEASGTGELFF
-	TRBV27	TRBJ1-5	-	TGTGCCAGCAGTTTTGGCAGGAATAGCAATCAGCCCCAGCATTTT	CASSFGRNSNQPQHF
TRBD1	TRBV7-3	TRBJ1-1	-	TGTGCCAGCAGCCCCCTTCGAACAGGGGCGAACACTGAAGCTTTCTTT	CASSPLRTGANTEAFF
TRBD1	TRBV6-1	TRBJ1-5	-	TGTGCCAGCAGTGGGAGACAGGGAGCTGTCGGCAATCAGCCCCAGCATTTT	CASSGRQGAVGNQPQHF
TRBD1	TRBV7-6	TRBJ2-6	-	TGTGCCATCTATGGGACAGGTGTCTCTGGGGCCAACGTCCTGACTTTC	CAIYGTGVSGANVLTF
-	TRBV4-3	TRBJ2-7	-	TGCGCCAGCAGCCAAGATATAGAGACAGGAGCTTTCTACGAGCAGTACTTC	CASSQDIETGAFYEQYF
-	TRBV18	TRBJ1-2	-	TGTGCCAGCTCGCCCGCTGAGTACGGGGGGCTTGGCTACACCTTC	CASSPAEYGGLGYTF
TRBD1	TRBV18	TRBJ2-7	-	TGTGCCAGCTCACCCCGCAGCCGACAGGGGGCTTACGAGCAGTACTTC	CASSPRSRQGAYEQYF
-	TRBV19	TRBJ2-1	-	TGTGCCAGTAGTATAAGGGGAATCCTCACCAATGAGCAGTTCTTC	CASSIRGILTNEQFF
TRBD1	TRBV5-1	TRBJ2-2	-	TGCGCCAGCAGCTTCGGACAGGGGTCCAACACCGGGGAGCTGTTTTTT	CASSFGQGSNTGELFF
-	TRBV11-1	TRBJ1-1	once	TGTGCCAGCAGCCCTTGGGGGGGGACGAACACTGAAGCTTTCTTT	CASSPWGGTNTEAFF
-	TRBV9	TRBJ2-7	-	TGTGCCAGCAGCGTATCTACGGGGATATCCTACGAGCAGTACTTC	CASSVSTGISYEQYF
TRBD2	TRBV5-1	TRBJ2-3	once	TGCGCCAGCAGCTCGCCAACGGGACTAGCGGGGGGGCTCGATACGCAGTATTTT	CASSSPTGLAGGLDTQYF
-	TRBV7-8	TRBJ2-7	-	TGTGCCAGCAGCCGAGGAGTCGAGCAGTACTTC	CASSRGVEQYF
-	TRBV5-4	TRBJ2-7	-	TGTGCCAGCAGCCCCTGGTCCGAGGAGGAGCAGTACTTC	CASSPWSEEEQYF
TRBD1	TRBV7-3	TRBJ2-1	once	TGTGCCAGCAGCCCAGAAGGACAGGCGAGCTCCTACAATGAGCAGTTCTTC	CASSPEGQASSYNEQFF
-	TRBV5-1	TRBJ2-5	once	TGCGCCAGCAGTATAGGCGGAGCCCAAGAGACCCAGTACTTC	CASSIGGAQETQYF
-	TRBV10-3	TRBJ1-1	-	TGTGCCATCAGTGAGACAGGCAATGCGAACACTGAAGCTTTCTTT	CAISETGNANTEAFF
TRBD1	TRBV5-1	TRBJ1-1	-	TGCGCCAGCAGCTCAAATCCCGGGACAGACTCCTTAGAAGCTTTCTTT	CASSSNPGTDSLEAFF
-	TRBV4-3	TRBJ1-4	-	TGCGCCAGCAGCCAAGATGGAGGCCGTAACGAAAAACTGTTTTTT	CASSQDGGRNEKLFF
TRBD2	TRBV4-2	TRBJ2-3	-	TGTGCCAGCAGCCAAGGAACCGGGACTAGCGGGGTCACAGATACGCAGTATTTT	CASSQGTGTSGVTDTQYF
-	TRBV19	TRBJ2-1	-	TGTGCCGGCCGTTTGACAGCCACCTCTCTTGAGCAGTTCTTC	CAGRLTATSLEQFF
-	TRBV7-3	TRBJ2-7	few	TGTGCCAGCAGCCCAGCGGGGACAGGACGGAACGAGCAGTACTTC	CASSPAGTGRNEQYF
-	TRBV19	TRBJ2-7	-	TGTGCCAGTAAACACGCGGGGTCCTACGAGCAGTACTTC	CASKHAGSYEQYF
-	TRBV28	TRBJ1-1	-	TGTGCCAGCACCCTACGGGGGGCATACACTGAAGCTTTCTTT	CASTLRGAYTEAFF
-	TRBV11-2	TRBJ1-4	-	TGTGCCAGCAGCTTCGGAGGGGCGAGGGAAAAACTGTTTTTT	CASSFGGAREKLFF
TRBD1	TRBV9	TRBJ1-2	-	TGTGCCAGCAGCGTAGATATGGGAGGACAGGGCTATGGCTACACCTTC	CASSVDMGGQGYGYTF
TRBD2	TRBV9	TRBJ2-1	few	TGTGCCAGCAGCGAGACTAGCGGGGGGTTCGACAATGAGCAGTTCTTC	CASSETSGGFDNEQFF
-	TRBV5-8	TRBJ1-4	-	TGTGCCAGCAGCTTGGCTCGACAGCACAACCCTAATGAAAAACTGTTTTTT	CASSLARQHNPNEKLFF
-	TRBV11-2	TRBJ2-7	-	TGTGCCAGCAGTTTCGACCTTACAGGAATCTCCTACGAGCAGTACTTC	CASSFDLTGISYEQYF
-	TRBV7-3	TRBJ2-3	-	TGTGCCAGCAGCGCCTCGGGCGGGGCGAGGGATACGCAGTATTTT	CASSASGGARDTQYF
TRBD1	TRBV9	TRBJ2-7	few	TGTGCCAGCAGCGTAGTCGGGACAGGGGGCCGCGAGCAGTACTTC	CASSVVGTGGREQYF
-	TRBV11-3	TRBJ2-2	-	TGTGCCAGCAGCTTAGATCCAACAGTTACCGGGGAGCTGTTTTTT	CASSLDPTVTGELFF
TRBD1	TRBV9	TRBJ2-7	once	TGTGCCAGCAGCGTAGGTGAAAGAGGGACAGCCAGCTCCTACGAGCAGTACTTC	CASSVGERGTASSYEQYF
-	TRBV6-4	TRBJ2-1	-	TGTGCCAGCAGACAGAATCCCTACAATGAGCAGTTCTTC	CASRQNPYNEQFF
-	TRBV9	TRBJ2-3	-	TGTGCCAGCAGCGTAGACGGGGGGCCCAATACGCAGTATTTT	CASSVDGGPNTQYF
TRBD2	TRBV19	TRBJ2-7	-	TGTGCCAGTAGTACTCCACCTCGGATAGCGGGGATTTCCTACGAGCAGTACTTC	CASSTPPRIAGISYEQYF
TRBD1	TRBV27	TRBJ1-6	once	TGTGCCAGCAGTTTATCCGGGACAGTTAATTCACCCCTCCACTTT	CASSLSGTVNSPLHF
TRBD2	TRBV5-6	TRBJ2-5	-	TGTGCCAGCAGCTTGGGAATAGCGGGGGCGATCCAGTACTTC	CASSLGIAGAIQYF
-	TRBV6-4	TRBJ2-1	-	TGTGCCAGCAGTGACTCGACACGGGAATCCTACAATGAGCAGTTCTTC	CASSDSTRESYNEQFF
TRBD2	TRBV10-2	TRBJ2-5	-	TGCGCCAGCAGTGCTAGCGGGGGGGAGGGAGAGCAGTACTTC	CASSASGGEGEQYF
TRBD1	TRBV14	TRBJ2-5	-	TGTGCCAGCAGCCCTCTAAACGGACAGGGAGGACTACAAGAGACCCAGTACTTC	CASSPLNGQGGLQETQYF
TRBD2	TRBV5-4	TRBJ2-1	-	TGTGCCAGCAGCTTGGAACTAGCGGGGGGGCATGAGCAGTTCTTC	CASSLELAGGHEQFF
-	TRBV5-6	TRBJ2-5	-	TGTGCCAGCAGCTTGCTGCGGACGCCAGGGGAGACCCAGTACTTC	CASSLLRTPGETQYF